These 18 T cell receptor beta chains came from one sample sequenced in a study of blood T cell repertoires in COVID-19. TCRdb's copy holds only in-frame clones and misses some; the assay was immunoSEQ multiplex PCR. The table lists some 190,000 clones, around 76% of them singletons, with around 7.9% in the top ten. Sequencing was performed on peripheral blood. Receptor source: a woman aged 45 to 65 with active or convalescent COVID-19.

This chain links TRBV7-8 with TRBJ2-1, with 8 bases aligning to TRBD1. In germline, CDR1 is SGHVS, CDR2 FQNEAQ. CDR3 size: 22 residues. The V and J ends lost 0 bases and 0 bases, in that order; junction bases with no gene match: 19. The CDR3 region is CASSLAGRPGQGARYSYNEQFF. CDR3 sequence (DNA): TGTGCCAGCAGCTTAGCGGGACGCCCAGGACAGGGCGCCCGATACTCCTACAATGAGCAGTTCTTC.

The table lists this clone with many counts. V gene TRBV11-2 combines with J gene TRBJ1-3; 7 nucleotides match TRBD1. The CDR3 loop spans 14 amino acids. Trimming cost V 1 base and J 6 bases; bases outside gene matches: 3. Germline loops: CDR1 SGHAT, CDR2 FQNNGV. The CDR3 spells CASSLAGQTNTIYF. The CDR3 bases are TGTGCCAGCAGCTTAGCGGGACAGACAAACACCATATATTTT. The whole variable domain, filled in from reference TRBV11-2 and TRBJ1-3, reads EAGVAQSPRYKIIEKRQSVAFWCNPISGHATLYWYQQILGQGPKLLIQFQNNGVVDDSQLPKDRFSAERLKGVDSTLKIQPAKLEDSAVYLCASSLAGQTNTIYFGEGSWLTVV.

In this sample, this clone turned up a few times. The chain is built from TRBV10-3 and TRBJ2-3; D gene ambiguous. CDR3 size: 16 residues. The germline V gene has CDR1 ENHRY and CDR2 SYGVKD. V was cut by 0 bases and J by 2 bases, with 12 bases left in between. The CDR3 spells CAISESGGSPTDTQYF. The CDR3 DNA reads as TGTGCCATCAGTGAGTCTGGCGGATCGCCCACAGATACGCAGTATTTT.

This chain connects TRBV30 to TRBJ2-1; 10 bases match TRBD2. V lost 0 bases to trimming and J lost 3 bases; unmatched junction nucleotides: 11. CDR3 length equals 18 residues. In germline, CDR1 is GTSNPN, CDR2 SVGIG (reference sequence). The CDR3 DNA is TGTGCCTGGAGTGTAAAGTTTAGCGGGGGGTCGGGCTACAATGAGCAGTTCTTC. This codes for CAWSVKFSGGSGYNEQFF.

V usage is TRBV11-3 and J usage is TRBJ1-1; no clear D gene. V dropped 0 bases and J dropped 2 bases, with 10 bases sitting between them. This CDR3 spans 15 amino acids. Germline V gives CDR1 SGHNT, CDR2 YENEEA. CDR3 sequence reads: CASSLDGSRNTEAFF. Here the CDR3 DNA reads TGTGCCAGCAGCTTAGACGGGAGTCGAAACACTGAAGCTTTCTTT.

This chain joins TRBV7-8 and TRBJ1-6; 9 bases line up with TRBD1. CDR1 SGHVS and CDR2 FQNEAQ come from the germline V gene. This CDR3 spans 15 amino acids. Losses at the gene ends were 5 bases for V and 6 bases for J; bases not matched to a gene: 5. The CDR3 loop is CASSPPGQGNSPLHF. CDR3 bases: TGTGCCAGCAGCCCTCCGGGACAGGGTAATTCACCCCTCCACTTT.

This chain uses TRBV7-2 with TRBJ1-1; 8 nucleotides match TRBD1. The V and J ends lost 1 base and 6 bases, in that order; junction bases with no gene match: 7. Per germline, CDR1 SGHTA and CDR2 FQGNSA. This CDR3 is 15 amino acids long. The DNA for the CDR3 is TGTGCCAGCAGCTTAGAAGCGGGACAGGTCGCTGAAGCTTTCTTT. Translated, it gives CASSLEAGQVAEAFF.

This chain links TRBV28 with TRBJ1-1, with no clear D. This CDR3 has 15 residues. CDR1 MDHEN and CDR2 SYDVKM come from the germline V gene. V lost 5 bases and J lost 3, with 16 bases in between. The CDR3 here is CASSPGEARDTEAFF. The CDR3 bases are TGTGCCAGCAGTCCCGGGGAGGCTCGAGACACTGAAGCTTTCTTT.

The CDR3 DNA reads TGCGCCAGCAGTGATTGGGGACAGGCACCTGTGAGCTCCTACAATGAGCAGTTCTTC. Encoded protein: CASSDWGQAPVSSYNEQFF. The chain has TRBV10-1 and TRBJ2-1, with 8 bases identical to TRBD1. J gave up 0 bases and V 3 bases, and 13 bases lay outside the gene matches. Germline V gene lookup returns CDR1 WNHNN and CDR2 SYGVQD (reference sequence). This CDR3 is 19 amino acids long.

This rearrangement joins TRBV6-5 to TRBJ1-5, with a possible D match to TRBD1 (5 bases). Germline V gene data show CDR1 as MNHEY and CDR2 as SVGAGI. CDR3 length: 14 amino acids. Trimming took 6 bases from V and 6 from J, leaving 15 bases between them. For the CDR3, the DNA is TGTGCCAGCAGCGCATGGACAAGCCCTCAGCCCCAGCATTTT. Translated: CASSAWTSPQPQHF.

V gene TRBV7-2 combines with J gene TRBJ2-7; 11 bases agree with TRBD1. The CDR3 runs to 17 residues. Trimming removed 1 base from V and 2 bases from J; junction bases left unmatched: 7. Germline CDR1 and CDR2: SGHTA and FQGNSA. CDR3 in amino acids: CASSLGPPGQGAYEQYF. The CDR3 DNA reads TGTGCCAGCAGCTTAGGCCCACCGGGACAGGGGGCCTACGAGCAGTACTTC.

The J gene is TRBJ2-1, the V gene TRBV3-1 (or the pseudogene TRBV3-2); TRBD2 matches at 13 bases. The CDR3 sequence is 15 residues long. The germline CDR1 and CDR2 sequences are LGHDT and YNNKEL (reference sequence). V was clipped by 5 bases and J by 7 bases; unmatched bases: 5. The CDR3 protein is CASSSMTSGGNEQFF. The DNA for the CDR3 is TGTGCCAGCAGCTCGATGACTAGCGGGGGGAATGAGCAGTTCTTC.

The chain has TRBV9 and TRBJ1-3, with TRBD1 as a possible D gene (5 bases). CDR3 length: 16 amino acids. Per germline, CDR1 SGDLS and CDR2 YYNGEE. The ends were cut back, 2 bases at V and 4 bases at J, with 16 bases in the middle. CDR3 nucleotides: TGTGCCAGCAGCGTTATTGGGCAGGGTAAAGGAAACACCATATATTTT. It translates to CASSVIGQGKGNTIYF.

This chain links TRBV7-2 with TRBJ2-1, with 7 bases aligning to TRBD1. CDR3 size: 15 residues. Germline assignment: CDR1 SGHTA and CDR2 FQGNSA. Trimming cost V 0 bases and J 6 bases; bases outside gene matches: 5. The CDR3 sequence: CASSLAGDSRNEQFF. CDR3 nucleotides: TGTGCCAGCAGCTTAGCGGGGGACAGCCGCAATGAGCAGTTCTTC.

This chain links TRBV10-3 with TRBJ1-1; D uncertain. Deletions cut 4 bases from V and 0 bases from J, with 15 bases between. The CDR3 consists of 16 residues. Germline values: CDR1 ENHRY, CDR2 SYGVKD. In DNA, the CDR3 is TGTGCCATCAGTGCTGGCACAGATCACATGAACACTGAAGCTTTCTTT. Translating gives CAISAGTDHMNTEAFF.

This sequence joins TRBV18 and TRBJ1-5; 9 bases fit TRBD1. The CDR3 loop spans 16 amino acids. Germline-derived CDR1 and CDR2 are KGHSH and LQKENI. With V trimmed by 5 bases and J by 2 bases, 7 bases remained unmatched. The CDR3 DNA is TGTGCCAGCTCATTAACAGGGGGCTCGGGCAATCAGCCCCAGCATTTT. This codes for CASSLTGGSGNQPQHF.

V usage is TRBV7-3 and J usage is TRBJ2-1; D is unclear. Trimming removed 5 bases from V and 6 bases from J, with 14 bases in between. The CDR3 extends over 14 amino acids. Looked up from germline, CDR1 is SGHTA and CDR2 is FQGTGA. CDR3 nucleotide sequence: TGTGCCAGCAGCGAGTCCACCCTAGGCAATGAGCAGTTCTTC. This translates into CASSESTLGNEQFF.

The chain combines TRBV21-1 with TRBJ1-2. TRBV21-1 is flagged as a pseudogene. The CDR3 contains 14 residues. CDR3 bases: TGTGCCAGCAGCAAAGGGAGGTGGTACTATGGCTACACCTTC. Its translation: CASSKGRWYYGYTF.